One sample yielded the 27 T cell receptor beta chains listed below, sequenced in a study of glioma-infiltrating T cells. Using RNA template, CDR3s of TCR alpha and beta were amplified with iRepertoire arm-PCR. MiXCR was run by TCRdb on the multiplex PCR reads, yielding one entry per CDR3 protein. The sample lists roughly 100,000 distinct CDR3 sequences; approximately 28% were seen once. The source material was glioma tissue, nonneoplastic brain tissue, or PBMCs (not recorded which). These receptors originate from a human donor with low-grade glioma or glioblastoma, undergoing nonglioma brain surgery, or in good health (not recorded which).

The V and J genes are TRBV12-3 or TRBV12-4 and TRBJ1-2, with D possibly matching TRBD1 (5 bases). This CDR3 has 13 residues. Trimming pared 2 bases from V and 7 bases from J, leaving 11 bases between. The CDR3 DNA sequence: TGTGCCAGCAGTTTATCCCAGGGCAGTGGCTACACCTTC. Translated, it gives CASSLSQGSGYTF.

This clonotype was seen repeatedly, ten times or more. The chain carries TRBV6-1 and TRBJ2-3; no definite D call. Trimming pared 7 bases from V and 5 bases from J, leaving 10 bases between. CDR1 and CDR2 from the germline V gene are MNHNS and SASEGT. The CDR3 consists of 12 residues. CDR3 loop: CASNDFIDTQYF. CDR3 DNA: TGTGCCAGCAACGACTTCATAGATACGCAGTATTTT.

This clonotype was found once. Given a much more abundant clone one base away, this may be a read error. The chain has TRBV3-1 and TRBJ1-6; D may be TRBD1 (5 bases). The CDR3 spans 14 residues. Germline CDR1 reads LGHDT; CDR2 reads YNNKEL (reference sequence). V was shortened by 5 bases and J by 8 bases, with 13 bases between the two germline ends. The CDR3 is CASSRRGRDSPLHF. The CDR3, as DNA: TGTGCCAGCAGCAGACGGGGCCGGGATTCACCCCTCCACTTT.

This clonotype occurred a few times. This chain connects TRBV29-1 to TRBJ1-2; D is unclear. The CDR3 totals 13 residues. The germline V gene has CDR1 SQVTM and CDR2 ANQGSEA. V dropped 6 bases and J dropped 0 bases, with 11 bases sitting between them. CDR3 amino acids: CSVLQATNYGYTF. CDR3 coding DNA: TGCAGCGTGCTCCAAGCTACTAACTATGGCTACACCTTC.

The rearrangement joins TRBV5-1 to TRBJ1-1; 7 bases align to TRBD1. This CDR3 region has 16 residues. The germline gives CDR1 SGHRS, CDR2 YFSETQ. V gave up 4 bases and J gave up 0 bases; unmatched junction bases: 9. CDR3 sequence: CASSLTGTAMNTEAFF. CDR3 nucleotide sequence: TGCGCCAGCAGCCTGACCGGGACAGCGATGAACACTGAAGCTTTCTTT.

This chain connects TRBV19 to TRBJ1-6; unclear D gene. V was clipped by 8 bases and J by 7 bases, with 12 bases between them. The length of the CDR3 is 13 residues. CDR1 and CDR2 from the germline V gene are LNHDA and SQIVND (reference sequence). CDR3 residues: CASRWSENSPLHF. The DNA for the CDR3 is TGTGCCAGTCGGTGGTCAGAGAATTCACCCCTCCACTTT.

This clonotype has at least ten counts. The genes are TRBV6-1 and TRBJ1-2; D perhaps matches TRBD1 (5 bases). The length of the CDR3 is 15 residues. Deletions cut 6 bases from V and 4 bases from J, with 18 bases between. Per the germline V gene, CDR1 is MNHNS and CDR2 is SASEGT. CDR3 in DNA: TGTGCCAGCAGCCTAGGGGTGGACCGATCCTATGGCTACACCTTC. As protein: CASSLGVDRSYGYTF.

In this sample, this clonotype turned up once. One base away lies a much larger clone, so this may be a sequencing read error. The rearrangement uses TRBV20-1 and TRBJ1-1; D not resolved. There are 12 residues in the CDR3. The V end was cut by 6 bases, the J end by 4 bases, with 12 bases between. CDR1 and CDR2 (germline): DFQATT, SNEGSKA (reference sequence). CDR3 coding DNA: TGCAGTGCATTGTCGGGGTTCACTGAAGCTTTCTTT. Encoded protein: CSALSGFTEAFF.

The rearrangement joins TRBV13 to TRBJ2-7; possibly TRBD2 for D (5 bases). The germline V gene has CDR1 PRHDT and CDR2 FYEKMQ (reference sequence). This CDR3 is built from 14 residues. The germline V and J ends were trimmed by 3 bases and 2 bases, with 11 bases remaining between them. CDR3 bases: TGTGCCAGCAGCTTCCGGAGAGGGCCCTACGAGCAGTACTTC. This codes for CASSFRRGPYEQYF. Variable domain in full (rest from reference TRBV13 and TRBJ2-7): AAGVIQSPRHLIKEKRETATLKCYPIPRHDTVYWYQQGPGQDPQFLISFYEKMQSDKGSIPDRFSAQQFSDYHSELNMSSLELGDSALYFCASSFRRGPYEQYFGPGTRLTVT.

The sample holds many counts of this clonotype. CDR3 sequence (DNA): TGTGCCAACAGGGTGGAGACCCAGTACTTC. Amino acids: CANRVETQYF. This chain joins TRBV19 and TRBJ2-5; perhaps TRBD1 as D (6 bases). The V gene lost 10 bases and the J gene lost 5 bases, with 8 bases spanning the gap. The CDR3 spans 10 residues. Germline loops: CDR1 LNHDA, CDR2 SQIVND (reference sequence).

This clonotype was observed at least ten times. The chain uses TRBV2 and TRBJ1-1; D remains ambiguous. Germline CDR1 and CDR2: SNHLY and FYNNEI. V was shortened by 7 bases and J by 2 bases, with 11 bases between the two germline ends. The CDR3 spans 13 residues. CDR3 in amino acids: CASNALPNTEAFF. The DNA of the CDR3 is TGTGCCAGCAATGCTTTGCCTAACACTGAAGCTTTCTTT.

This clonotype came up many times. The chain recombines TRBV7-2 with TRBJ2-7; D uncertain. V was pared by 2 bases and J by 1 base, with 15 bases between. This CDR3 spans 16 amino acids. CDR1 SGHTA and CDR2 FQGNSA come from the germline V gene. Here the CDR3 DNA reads TGTGCCAGCAGCTTAACACCTGGGGTCAAATCCTACGAGCAGTACTTC. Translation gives CASSLTPGVKSYEQYF. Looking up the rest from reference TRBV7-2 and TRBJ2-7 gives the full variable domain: GAGVSQSPSNKVTEKGKDVELRCDPISGHTALYWYRQSLGQGLEFLIYFQGNSAPDKSGLPSDRFSAERTGGSVSTLTIQRTQQEDSAVYLCASSLTPGVKSYEQYFGPGTRLTVT.

CDR3 DNA sequence: TGTGCCAGCATCAAATCTACTAGGACGGGCGTCGACTACCGCCACGAGCAGTACTTC. This translates into CASIKSTRTGVDYRHEQYF. The chain employs TRBV27 and TRBJ2-7; a possible D gene is TRBD2 (5 bases). Deletions cut 7 bases from V and 5 bases from J, with 33 bases between. CDR1 MNHEY and CDR2 SMNVEV come from the germline V gene (reference sequence). The length of the CDR3 is 19 residues.

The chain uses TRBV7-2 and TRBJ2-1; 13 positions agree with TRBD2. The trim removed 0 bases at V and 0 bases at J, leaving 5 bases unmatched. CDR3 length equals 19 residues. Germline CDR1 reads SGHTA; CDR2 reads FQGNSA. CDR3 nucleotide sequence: TGTGCCAGCAGCTTAGCCGGGACTAGCGGGGCCCTCTCCTACAATGAGCAGTTCTTC. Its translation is CASSLAGTSGALSYNEQFF.

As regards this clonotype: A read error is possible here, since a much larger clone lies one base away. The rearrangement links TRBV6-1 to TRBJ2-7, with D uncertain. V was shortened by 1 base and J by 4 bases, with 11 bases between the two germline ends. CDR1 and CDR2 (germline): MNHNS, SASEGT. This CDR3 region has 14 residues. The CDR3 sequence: CASSEVVLGYEQYF. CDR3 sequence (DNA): TGTGCCAGCAGTGAAGTGGTTTTGGGGTACGAGCAGTACTTC.

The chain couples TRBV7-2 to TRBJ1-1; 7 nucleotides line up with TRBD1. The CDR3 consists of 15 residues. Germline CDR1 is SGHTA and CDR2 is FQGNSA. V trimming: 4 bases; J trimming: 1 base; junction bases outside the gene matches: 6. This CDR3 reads CASSSHRGGNTEAFF. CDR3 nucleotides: TGTGCCAGCAGCTCTCACAGGGGAGGGAACACTGAAGCTTTCTTT.

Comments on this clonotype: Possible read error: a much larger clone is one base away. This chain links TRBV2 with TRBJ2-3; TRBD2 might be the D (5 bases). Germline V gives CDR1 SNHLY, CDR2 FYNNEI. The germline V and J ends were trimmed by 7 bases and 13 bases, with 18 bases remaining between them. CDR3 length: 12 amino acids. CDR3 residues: CASIDFVTKKYF. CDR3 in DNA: TGTGCCAGCATTGATTTTGTGACTAAGAAGTATTTT.

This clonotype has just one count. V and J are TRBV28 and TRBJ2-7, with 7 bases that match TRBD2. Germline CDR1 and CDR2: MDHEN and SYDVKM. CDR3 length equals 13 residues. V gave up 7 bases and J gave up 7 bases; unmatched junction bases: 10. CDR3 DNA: TGTGCCAGCATGGGAGGGGCCGCCCAGGAGCAGTACTTC. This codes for CASMGGAAQEQYF.

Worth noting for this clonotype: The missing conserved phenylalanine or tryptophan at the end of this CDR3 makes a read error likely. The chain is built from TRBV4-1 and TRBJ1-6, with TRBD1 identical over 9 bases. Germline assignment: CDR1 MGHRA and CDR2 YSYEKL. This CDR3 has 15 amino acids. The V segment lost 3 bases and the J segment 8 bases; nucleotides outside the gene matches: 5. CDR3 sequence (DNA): TGCGCCAGCAGCCATCTAAGGGACAGGGATTCACCCCTCCACTTG. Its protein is CASSHLRDRDSPLHL.

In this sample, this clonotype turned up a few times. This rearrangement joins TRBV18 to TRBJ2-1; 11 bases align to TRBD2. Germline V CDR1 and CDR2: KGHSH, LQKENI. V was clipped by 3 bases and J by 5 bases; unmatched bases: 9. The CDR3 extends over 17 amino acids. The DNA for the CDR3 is TGTGCCAGCTCACCCCGACCTCTAGCGGGGGGCAACAATGAGCAGTTCTTC. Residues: CASSPRPLAGGNNEQFF.

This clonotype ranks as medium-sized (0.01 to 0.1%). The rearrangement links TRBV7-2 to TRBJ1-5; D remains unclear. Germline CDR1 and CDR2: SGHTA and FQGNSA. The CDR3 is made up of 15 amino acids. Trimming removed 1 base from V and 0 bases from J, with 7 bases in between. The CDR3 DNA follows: TGTGCCAGCAGCTTAGATGCTGATAGCAATCAGCCCCAGCATTTT. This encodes CASSLDADSNQPQHF.

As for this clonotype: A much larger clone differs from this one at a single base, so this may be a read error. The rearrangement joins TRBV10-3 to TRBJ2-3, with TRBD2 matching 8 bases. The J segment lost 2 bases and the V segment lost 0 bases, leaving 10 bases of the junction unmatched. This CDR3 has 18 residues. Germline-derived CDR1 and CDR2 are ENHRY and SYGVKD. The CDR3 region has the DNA TGTGCCATCAGTGAGTCGATGGTTCGAGCGGGAGTCACAGATACGCAGTATTTT. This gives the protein CAISESMVRAGVTDTQYF.

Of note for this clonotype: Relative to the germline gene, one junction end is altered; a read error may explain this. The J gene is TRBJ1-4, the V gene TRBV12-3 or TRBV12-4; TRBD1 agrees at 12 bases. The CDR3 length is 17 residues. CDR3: CASSGTGGDATNEKMFF. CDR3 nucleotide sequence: TGTGCCAGCAGTGGGACAGGGGGCGACGCAACTAATGAAAAAATGTTTTTT.

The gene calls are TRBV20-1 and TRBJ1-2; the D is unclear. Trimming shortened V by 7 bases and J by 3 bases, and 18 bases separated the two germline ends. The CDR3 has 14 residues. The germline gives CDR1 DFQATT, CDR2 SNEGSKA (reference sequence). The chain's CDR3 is CSDKTMPGYYGYTF. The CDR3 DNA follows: TGCAGTGATAAGACCATGCCGGGATACTATGGCTACACCTTC.

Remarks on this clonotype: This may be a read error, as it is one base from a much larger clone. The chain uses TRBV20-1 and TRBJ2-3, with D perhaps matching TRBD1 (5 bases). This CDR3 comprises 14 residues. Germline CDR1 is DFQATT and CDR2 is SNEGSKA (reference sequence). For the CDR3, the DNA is TGCAGTGCTAGAGGGGCGACAGACACAGGTACGCAGTATTTT. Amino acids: CSARGATDTGTQYF.

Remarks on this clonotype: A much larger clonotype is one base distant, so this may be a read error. CDR3 sequence (DNA): TGTGCCGCCAGCTCTCAGGGGAATCAAGAGACCCAGTACTTC. This sequence encodes CAASSQGNQETQYF. The gene calls are TRBV15 and TRBJ2-5, with a possible D match to TRBD1 (6 bases). CDR1 LNHNV and CDR2 YYDKDF come from the germline V gene (reference sequence). The CDR3 has 14 amino acids.

Written as DNA, the CDR3 is TGTGCCAGCAGCCAAAACACGGGACAGGGGGTGACCCAGTACTTC. Protein: CASSQNTGQGVTQYF. V is TRBV4-2 and J is TRBJ2-5, with 11 nucleotides matching TRBD1. Germline CDR1 is LGHNA and CDR2 is YNFKEQ. This CDR3 is built from 15 residues. V dropped 2 bases and J dropped 7; count of bases not matched to a gene: 6.